This entry lists 21 T cell receptor beta chains sequenced from one sample in a study of T cell repertoires in cytomegalovirus infection. Each CDR3 protein is one row after TCRdb ran MiXCR on the reads. The table lists around 630,000 distinct CDR3 sequences, about 24% of them singletons. The sequenced sample consisted of CD8+ T cells from PBMCs. The receptors originated from a human donor in good health (CMV status not recorded). Some clones in this sample may be carry-over from other donors' samples.

This chain links TRBV10-2 with TRBJ1-1; D remains unclear. Trimming took 1 base from V and 0 from J, leaving 6 bases between them. This CDR3 contains 14 residues. Germline assignment: CDR1 WSHSY and CDR2 SAAADI. The CDR3 here is CASSEYGVNTEAFF. Here the CDR3 DNA reads TGCGCCAGCAGTGAGTACGGGGTGAACACTGAAGCTTTCTTT.

V usage is TRBV6-2 or TRBV6-3 and J usage is TRBJ2-7; possible D gene TRBD2, 5 bases. CDR3 length: 11 residues. Per the germline V gene, CDR1 is MNHEY and CDR2 is SVGEGT. The V end was cut by 3 bases, the J end by 7 bases, with 7 bases between. The CDR3 reads CASSYSAEQYF. In DNA form, the CDR3 reads TGTGCCAGCAGTTATAGCGCGGAGCAGTACTTC.

This clonotype was observed a few times. The rearrangement joins TRBV6-2 or TRBV6-3 to TRBJ2-5; tentatively, D is TRBD2 (5 bases). V lost 3 bases and J lost 5, with 16 bases in between. The CDR3 contains 15 residues. Germline CDR1 is MNHEY and CDR2 is SVGEGT. Here the CDR3 reads CASSYLLDLSETQYF. CDR3 DNA: TGTGCCAGCAGTTATCTCCTGGACTTGTCGGAGACCCAGTACTTC.

With regard to this clonotype: A much more abundant neighbour one base away suggests this may be a read error. The gene calls are TRBV28 and TRBJ2-1; 12 bases fit TRBD1. This CDR3 comprises 14 residues. Germline trimming cut 10 bases from V and 9 bases from J; bases unmatched to any gene: 10. Germline-derived CDR1 and CDR2 are MDHEN and SYDVKM. CDR3 in amino acids: CANSGTGGLVEQFF. The CDR3 DNA reads TGTGCCAACAGCGGGACAGGGGGCTTGGTTGAGCAGTTCTTC.

Concerning this clonotype: The junction shows a germline mismatch at one end, possibly a read error. The chain combines TRBV7-9 with TRBJ1-1; D might be TRBD1 (5 bases). The length of the CDR3 is 15 residues. The germline CDR1 and CDR2 sequences are SEHNR and FQNEAQ (reference sequence). CDR3: CANSQTGGENTEAFF. The CDR3 coding sequence is TGTGCCAACAGCCAGACCGGGGGGGAGAACACTGAAGCTTTCTTT.

There are many counts of this clonotype. The V and J genes are TRBV7-9 and TRBJ2-6, with 7 bases matching TRBD1. The CDR3 runs 18 residues. With V trimmed by 5 bases and J by 7 bases, 17 bases remained unmatched. Germline values: CDR1 SEHNR, CDR2 FQNEAQ (reference sequence). CDR3 residues: CASSIRGPEYRGANVLTF. DNA for the CDR3: TGTGCCAGCAGCATTAGAGGACCGGAGTACAGGGGTGCCAACGTCCTGACTTTC.

The sample holds many counts of this clonotype. This rearrangement joins TRBV10-3 to TRBJ2-1; D remains unclear. Per germline, CDR1 ENHRY and CDR2 SYGVKD. CDR3 length: 14 residues. V lost 4 bases and J lost 4, with 11 bases in between. The CDR3 sequence is CAISVRTKYNEQFF. CDR3 DNA: TGTGCCATCAGTGTTAGAACAAAGTACAATGAGCAGTTCTTC.

This clonotype was counted between two and nine times. The CDR3 DNA reads TGCGCCAGCAGCGCGGGGGTAGCCCGAGAGACCCAGTACTTC. Its translation: CASSAGVARETQYF. V is TRBV4-3 and J is TRBJ2-5, with 7 bases lining up with TRBD2. CDR3 length equals 14 residues. The V gene's germline CDR1 is LGHNA and CDR2 YSLEER. J lost 4 bases, V lost 5 bases, and 7 bases had no gene match.

The gene calls are TRBV29-1 and TRBJ2-5; D gene uncertain. The CDR3 consists of 10 residues. CDR1 is SQVTM, CDR2 ANQGSEA, per germline. V gave up 5 bases and J gave up 11 bases, with 12 bases separating them. DNA for the CDR3: TGCAGCGTTTATGACTCTAATCAGTACTTC. Its translation is CSVYDSNQYF.

The V gene is TRBV4-1, the J gene TRBJ1-2, with 7 bases that match TRBD1. Looked up from germline, CDR1 is MGHRA and CDR2 is YSYEKL. CDR3 length equals 17 residues. After removal of 1 base from V and 0 bases from J, the junction contained 8 bases not matched to a gene. CDR3 protein: CASSQVPRGTANYGYTF. DNA for the CDR3: TGCGCCAGCAGCCAAGTCCCGAGGGGGACAGCTAACTATGGCTACACCTTC.

This clonotype was observed at least ten times. The J gene is TRBJ1-1, the V gene TRBV7-9, with D perhaps matching TRBD1 (5 bases). The V and J ends lost 5 bases and 7 bases respectively, with 8 bases between them. This CDR3 comprises 11 residues. CDR1 is SEHNR and CDR2 is FQNEAQ in the germline V gene (reference sequence). CDR3 sequence reads: CASSRGVEAFF. The CDR3 coding sequence is TGTGCCAGCAGCCGGGGGGTTGAAGCTTTCTTT.

To note about this clonotype: A read error may explain this, as a much larger clone is one base away. The chain joins TRBV7-2 to TRBJ2-1; 8 nucleotides agree with TRBD1. The CDR3 is 16 amino acids. J gave up 4 bases and V 6 bases, and 11 bases lay outside the gene matches. Looked up from germline, CDR1 is SGHTA and CDR2 is FQGNSA. For the CDR3, the DNA is TGTGCCAGCAGTCCCAGGACAGGGTCCCCATACAATGAGCAGTTCTTC. Translating gives CASSPRTGSPYNEQFF.

In this sample, this clonotype turned up a few times. The chain joins TRBV7-6 to TRBJ1-1; no reliable D call. Deletions cut 4 bases from V and 9 bases from J, with 18 bases between. This CDR3 comprises 14 residues. Per germline, CDR1 SGHVS and CDR2 FNYEAQ. In nucleotides, the CDR3 is TGTGCCAGCAGCTCCAGAGAAGATCGATCGAAAGCTTTCTTT. Protein product: CASSSREDRSKAFF.

This clonotype was seen ten or more times. The rearrangement links TRBV7-8 to TRBJ2-3, with 7 bases matching TRBD1. The CDR3 runs 10 residues. Trimming at V came to 8 bases and at J to 11 bases, leaving 4 bases not matched to a gene. Germline V gene lookup returns CDR1 SGHVS and CDR2 FQNEAQ. The CDR3 nucleotides read TGTGCCAGCTCCCGGGACAGGCAGTATTTT. Amino acid sequence: CASSRDRQYF.

This clonotype has only a few counts. An end of the junction differs from the germline gene, which may be a read error. This chain connects TRBV7-7 to TRBJ2-1; D is perhaps TRBD1 (5 bases). This CDR3 has 14 amino acids. Germline values: CDR1 SSHAT, CDR2 FNYEAQ (reference sequence). The CDR3, as DNA: TGTGCTAGCAGCTTAGCCCCAGGGAACAATGAGCAGTTCTTC. It yields the protein CASSLAPGNNEQFF.

In the case of this clonotype: A single base separates this from a much larger clone, so it may be a read error. This sequence joins TRBV6-2 or TRBV6-3 and TRBJ1-4; unclear D gene. Germline V gives CDR1 MNHEY, CDR2 SVGEGT. This CDR3 spans 14 amino acids. The CDR3 coding sequence is TGTACCAGCAGTTACATCGGTTTTGGCGAAAAACTGTTTTTT. Its translation: CTSSYIGFGEKLFF.

The chain has TRBV29-1 and TRBJ1-5; D is undetermined. CDR3 size: 14 residues. The V gene lost 7 bases and the J gene lost 0 bases, with 13 bases spanning the gap. Germline V gene data show CDR1 as SQVTM and CDR2 as ANQGSEA. The DNA for the CDR3 is TGCAGCGCATCGGACGGGTATAGCAATCAGCCCCAGCATTTT. Translating it yields CSASDGYSNQPQHF.

The table lists this clonotype with a few counts. This chain joins TRBV29-1 and TRBJ2-1; a weak D match, TRBD2 (5 bases). The CDR3 has 11 residues. Trimming shortened V by 6 bases and J by 7 bases, and 10 bases separated the two germline ends. CDR1 SQVTM and CDR2 ANQGSEA come from the germline V gene. CDR3 sequence: CSVGVSNEQFF. CDR3 nucleotide sequence: TGCAGCGTCGGGGTTAGTAATGAGCAGTTCTTC.

Comment on this clonotype: A read error is possible here, since a much larger clone lies one base away. This chain links TRBV7-2 with TRBJ1-1; weak D call: TRBD1 (6 bases). CDR3 length equals 13 residues. V lost 4 bases and J 4 bases, leaving 10 bases between the germline ends. Germline-derived CDR1 and CDR2 are SGHTA and FQGNSA. The CDR3, as DNA: TGTGCCAGCAGCTGGAGGGGGGCCACTGAAGCTTTCTTT. It specifies CASSWRGATEAFF.

This chain links TRBV7-4 with TRBJ2-3; D unclear. Trimming left V 2 bases short and J 5 bases short, with 8 bases between. The germline V gene has CDR1 SGHVT and CDR2 SQSDAQ. The CDR3 is made up of 13 amino acids. Here the CDR3 reads CASSLNLVDTQYF. CDR3 nucleotides: TGTGCCAGCAGCTTAAACTTGGTAGATACGCAGTATTTT.

The chain has TRBV20-1 and TRBJ1-2; D gene ambiguous. V gave up 6 bases and J gave up 0 bases, with 8 bases separating them. Per the germline V gene, CDR1 is DFQATT and CDR2 is SNEGSKA (reference sequence). The CDR3 consists of 12 residues. The CDR3 region has the DNA TGCAGTGCCCCGGTAGCTAACTATGGCTACACCTTC. Its protein is CSAPVANYGYTF.